The 26 T cell receptor beta chains presented below share a single source sample, sequenced in a study of T cell repertoires in cytomegalovirus infection. TCRdb re-called the reads through MiXCR, storing one row per CDR3 protein. Of around 800,000 distinct CDR3 sequences listed, around a third are singletons. For these receptors, no antigen is known. The specimen was cultured CD8+ T cells from PBMCs, collected from culture after CMV antigen stimulation. These receptors were collected from a human donor in good health (CMV status not recorded). Some clones in this sample may be carry-over from other donors' samples.

The rearrangement joins TRBV28 to TRBJ1-5; 7 bases agree with TRBD1. The CDR3 sequence is 17 residues long. The germline CDR1 and CDR2 sequences are MDHEN and SYDVKM. After removal of 6 bases from V and 1 base from J, the junction contained 12 bases not matched to a gene. Here the CDR3 reads CASRELLQGVSNQPQHF. The DNA of the CDR3 is TGTGCCAGCAGAGAATTGCTCCAGGGGGTAAGCAATCAGCCCCAGCATTTT.

This clonotype was observed a few times. V usage is TRBV5-1 and J usage is TRBJ2-7, with TRBD1 matching 11 bases. V was clipped by 0 bases and J by 4 bases; unmatched bases: 3. Per the germline V gene, CDR1 is SGHRS and CDR2 is YFSETQ. The CDR3 consists of 15 residues. The CDR3 nucleotides are TGCGCCAGCAGCTTGGGGGACAGGGGGGGTTACGAGCAGTACTTC. Protein: CASSLGDRGGYEQYF.

Comments on this clonotype: One junction end does not reproduce the germline sequence, and a read error may be involved. This sequence joins TRBV19 and TRBJ2-3; D might be TRBD1 (6 bases). CDR1 is LNHDA, CDR2 SQIVND, per germline (reference sequence). This CDR3 is 14 amino acids long. The CDR3 is CVSSPGQFTDTQYF. For the CDR3, the DNA is TGTGTCAGTAGCCCAGGACAGTTCACAGATACGCAGTATTTT.

This clonotype was picked up a small number of times. V usage is TRBV10-3 and J usage is TRBJ1-5; D gene uncertain. With 3 bases removed from V and 3 bases from J, the gap between germline ends came to 9 bases. This CDR3 has 14 residues. Germline V lookup: CDR1 ENHRY, CDR2 SYGVKD. The CDR3 reads CAISEGGINQPQHF. CDR3 nucleotides: TGTGCCATCAGTGAAGGTGGAATCAATCAGCCCCAGCATTTT.

This clonotype has just a few counts. The chain employs TRBV9 and TRBJ1-4; TRBD1 agrees at 7 bases. Germline CDR1 SGDLS, CDR2 YYNGEE. This CDR3 is built from 15 residues. V shed 3 bases and J 1 base; nucleotides not matched to a gene: 3. The CDR3 DNA reads as TGTGCCAGCAGCGCAGGGGGTGGAACTAATGAAAAACTGTTTTTT. Its protein product is CASSAGGGTNEKLFF.

This chain links TRBV6-1 with TRBJ2-7, with 10 bases fitting TRBD2. The germline V gene has CDR1 MNHNS and CDR2 SASEGT. J was trimmed by 2 bases and V by 4 bases; bases with no gene match: 11. This CDR3 spans 17 amino acids. In DNA, the CDR3 is TGTGCCAGCAGTGTCCCCTCTACTAGCGGGGACCCCTACGAGCAGTACGTC. Amino acid sequence: CASSVPSTSGDPYEQYV.

The V gene is TRBV20-1, the J gene TRBJ2-1, with 8 bases fitting TRBD2. Germline V lookup: CDR1 DFQATT, CDR2 SNEGSKA (reference sequence). The CDR3 spans 17 residues. With V trimmed by 1 base and J by 6 bases, 14 bases remained unmatched. The CDR3 loop is CSARAPRAGGKGNEQFF. DNA for the CDR3: TGCAGTGCTAGAGCCCCCCGGGCGGGGGGAAAGGGCAATGAGCAGTTCTTC.

This rearrangement joins TRBV10-2 to TRBJ1-2; D gene unclear. This CDR3 has 14 amino acids. Germline CDR1 reads WSHSY; CDR2 reads SAAADI. V was clipped by 3 bases and J by 3 bases, with 11 bases between them. CDR3 protein: CASSDMGVYYGYTF. CDR3 nucleotides: TGCGCCAGCAGTGATATGGGAGTTTACTATGGCTACACCTTC.

V usage is TRBV20-1 and J usage is TRBJ1-5; D may be TRBD1 (5 bases). V gave up 0 bases and J gave up 0 bases, with 12 bases separating them. The CDR3 has 16 amino acids. CDR1 DFQATT and CDR2 SNEGSKA come from the germline V gene (reference sequence). The CDR3 nucleotides are TGCAGTGCTAGAGAGAGGGGAAGCCGTAGCAATCAGCCCCAGCATTTT. Amino acid sequence: CSARERGSRSNQPQHF.

Details on this clonotype: Its ends do not fully match the called genes, so a read error is possible. This rearrangement joins TRBV5-5 to TRBJ2-3; 11 nucleotides match TRBD2. The CDR3 runs 15 residues. Germline V gives CDR1 SGHKS, CDR2 YYEKEE (reference sequence). The CDR3 sequence: CASSSTSGVTDMQYF. In DNA, the CDR3 is TGTGCCAGCAGCTCGACTAGCGGGGTCACAGATATGCAGTATTTT.

This clonotype was seen more than once but under ten times. The chain carries TRBV28 and TRBJ2-5; D is possibly TRBD1 (6 bases). Germline-derived CDR1 and CDR2 are MDHEN and SYDVKM. This CDR3 has 15 amino acids. The V gene lost 7 bases and the J gene lost 5 bases, with 20 bases spanning the gap. CDR3 sequence (DNA): TGTGCCAGCACCTATGTCGGGACACCGGGGGAGACCCAGTACTTC. Its protein is CASTYVGTPGETQYF.

The chain combines TRBV9 with TRBJ1-6; D might be TRBD1 (5 bases). Germline V gives CDR1 SGDLS, CDR2 YYNGEE. The CDR3 spans 15 residues. Trimming shortened V by 7 bases and J by 0 bases, and 11 bases separated the two germline ends. The CDR3 reads CASGGGNSYNSPLHF. The DNA of the CDR3 is TGTGCCAGCGGGGGGGGAAACTCCTATAATTCACCCCTCCACTTT.

This clonotype has ten or more counts. The J gene is TRBJ1-2, the V gene TRBV5-6; a weak D match, TRBD1 (5 bases). The germline V and J ends were trimmed by 4 bases and 9 bases, with 19 bases remaining between them. The CDR3 contains 14 residues. Germline CDR1 is SGHDT and CDR2 is YYEEEE. The CDR3, as DNA: TGTGCCAGCAGCGGGGGACGGCCCGCGGGAAGCTACACCTTC. This sequence encodes CASSGGRPAGSYTF.

The chain couples TRBV19 to TRBJ1-1, with D tentatively TRBD1 (5 bases). V lost 0 bases, J lost 7 bases, and 18 bases lay in between. Germline assignment: CDR1 LNHDA and CDR2 SQIVND (reference sequence). The CDR3 is 16 amino acids. The chain's CDR3 is CASSIDLSGAYVEAFF. CDR3 sequence (DNA): TGTGCCAGTAGTATAGATCTATCTGGGGCATACGTTGAAGCTTTCTTT.

The gene calls are TRBV20-1 and TRBJ2-2; TRBD1 agrees at 7 bases. CDR1 is DFQATT and CDR2 is SNEGSKA in the germline V gene (reference sequence). This CDR3 is built from 14 residues. Trimming at V came to 2 bases and at J to 9 bases, leaving 9 bases not matched to a gene. The CDR3 DNA sequence: TGCAGTGCTAGATCTCGGGACAGTCGGAGGGAGCTGTTTTTT. As protein: CSARSRDSRRELFF.

This clonotype was counted between two and nine times. V and J are TRBV6-6 and TRBJ2-1; weak D call: TRBD1 (5 bases). Trimming left V 2 bases short and J 7 bases short, with 12 bases between. The germline V gene encodes CDR1 MNHNY and CDR2 SVGAGI (reference sequence). CDR3 length: 14 amino acids. The CDR3 sequence: CASSYEDTFNEQFF. Here the CDR3 DNA reads TGTGCCAGCAGTTACGAGGACACTTTTAATGAGCAGTTCTTC.

The V and J genes are TRBV4-1 and TRBJ2-2; 9 bases are shared with TRBD2. The CDR3 totals 17 residues. From germline, CDR1 is MGHRA and CDR2 YSYEKL. The V and J ends lost 0 bases and 5 bases, in that order; junction bases with no gene match: 7. CDR3 loop: CASSQEWSGGHTGELFF. CDR3 DNA: TGCGCCAGCAGCCAAGAATGGAGCGGGGGGCATACCGGGGAGCTGTTTTTT.

J is TRBJ1-2 and V is TRBV19, with 8 bases identical to TRBD1. V shed 6 bases and J 2 bases; nucleotides not matched to a gene: 5. The CDR3 length is 14 residues. CDR1 and CDR2 from the germline V gene are LNHDA and SQIVND (reference sequence). CDR3 sequence: CASRTGAINYGYTF. The CDR3 bases are TGTGCCAGTAGGACAGGGGCGATCAACTATGGCTACACCTTC.

In its sample, this clonotype was seen a few times. The V and J genes are TRBV20-1 and TRBJ2-3; a weak D match, TRBD2 (5 bases). The CDR3 runs to 15 residues. Germline V gene data show CDR1 as DFQATT and CDR2 as SNEGSKA (reference sequence). The V and J ends lost 0 bases and 3 bases respectively, with 13 bases between them. The CDR3 loop is CSARDLYGDTDTQYF. The CDR3 bases are TGCAGTGCTAGAGATTTGTACGGGGATACAGATACGCAGTATTTT.

The V and J genes are TRBV2 and TRBJ1-5, with 11 positions matching TRBD1. The V segment lost 3 bases and the J segment 5 bases; nucleotides outside the gene matches: 6. The germline V gene encodes CDR1 SNHLY and CDR2 FYNNEI. CDR3 size: 16 residues. The CDR3 here is CASSDPGQGGDQPQHF. The DNA of the CDR3 is TGTGCCAGCAGTGACCCGGGACAGGGGGGGGATCAGCCCCAGCATTTT.

This clonotype was seen only a few times. The chain's CDR3 is CASSQGLAGGKYNEQFF. CDR3 nucleotides: TGTGCCAGCAGCCAAGGGCTAGCGGGGGGAAAATACAATGAGCAGTTCTTC. The rearrangement uses TRBV3-1 and TRBJ2-1; 11 nucleotides match TRBD2. J gave up 4 bases and V 1 base, and 6 bases lay outside the gene matches. The germline V gene has CDR1 LGHDT and CDR2 YNNKEL (reference sequence). This CDR3 spans 17 amino acids.

In this sample, this clonotype turned up a few times. CDR3 bases: TGCGCCAGCAGCCCGATCACGGGATTATCGGGCTACACCTTC. The encoded protein is CASSPITGLSGYTF. The rearrangement uses TRBV4-1 and TRBJ1-2; no clear D gene. V shed 4 bases and J shed 8 bases, with 17 bases lying between them. This CDR3 region has 14 residues. From germline, CDR1 is MGHRA and CDR2 YSYEKL.

This chain links TRBV7-9 with TRBJ1-3; 7 bases match TRBD1. Germline lookup yields CDR1 SEHNR and CDR2 FQNEAQ (reference sequence). This CDR3 is built from 15 residues. V lost 0 bases, J lost 4 bases, and 3 bases stayed unmatched. The CDR3 region is CASSLAWTGGNTIYF. CDR3 sequence (DNA): TGTGCCAGCAGCTTAGCCTGGACAGGCGGAAACACCATATATTTT. Complete variable domain (other parts from reference TRBV7-9 and TRBJ1-3): DTGVSQNPRHKITKRGQNVTFRCDPISEHNRLYWYRQTLGQGPEFLTYFQNEAQLEKSRLLSDRFSAERPKGSFSTLEIQRTEQGDSAMYLCASSLAWTGGNTIYFGEGSWLTVV.

This chain connects TRBV9 to TRBJ2-2; 7 nucleotides align to TRBD1. J lost 4 bases, V lost 4 bases, and 7 bases had no gene match. Germline values: CDR1 SGDLS, CDR2 YYNGEE. This CDR3 has 15 amino acids. This chain's CDR3 is CASSQTGTATGELFF. The DNA of the CDR3 is TGTGCCAGCAGCCAGACCGGGACAGCCACCGGGGAGCTGTTTTTT.

This clonotype appeared a few times. This chain uses TRBV7-9 with TRBJ1-5; D gene uncertain. There are 15 residues in the CDR3. Deletions cut 1 base from V and 0 bases from J, with 7 bases between. Germline V lookup: CDR1 SEHNR, CDR2 FQNEAQ (reference sequence). The CDR3 region is CASSLVGSSNQPQHF. The CDR3 bases are TGTGCCAGCAGCTTAGTGGGGAGTAGCAATCAGCCCCAGCATTTT.

Worth noting for this clonotype: Relative to the germline gene, one junction end is altered; a read error may explain this. The chain combines TRBV5-5 with TRBJ2-1; D is uncertain. Germline V gene lookup returns CDR1 SGHKS and CDR2 YYEKEE (reference sequence). This CDR3 contains 12 residues. The chain's CDR3 is CVSSLGTHEQFF. The CDR3 DNA is TGTGTCAGCAGCTTGGGTACTCATGAGCAGTTCTTC.